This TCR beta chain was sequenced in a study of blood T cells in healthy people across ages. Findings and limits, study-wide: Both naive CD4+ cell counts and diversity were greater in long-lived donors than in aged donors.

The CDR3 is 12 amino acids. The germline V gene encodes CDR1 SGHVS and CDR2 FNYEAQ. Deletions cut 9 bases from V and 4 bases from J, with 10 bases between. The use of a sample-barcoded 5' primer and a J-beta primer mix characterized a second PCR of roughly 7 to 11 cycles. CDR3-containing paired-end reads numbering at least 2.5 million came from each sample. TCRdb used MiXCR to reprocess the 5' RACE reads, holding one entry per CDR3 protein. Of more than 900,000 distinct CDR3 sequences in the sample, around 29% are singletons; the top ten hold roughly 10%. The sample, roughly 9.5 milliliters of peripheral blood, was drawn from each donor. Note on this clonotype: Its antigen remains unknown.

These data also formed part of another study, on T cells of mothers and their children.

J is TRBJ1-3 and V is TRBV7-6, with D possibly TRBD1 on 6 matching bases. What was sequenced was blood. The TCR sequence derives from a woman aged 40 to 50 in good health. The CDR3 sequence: CASSGAGNTIYF. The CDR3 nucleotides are TGTGCCAGTTCAGGGGCAGGAAACACCATATATTTT.